One and the same sample provided the 25 T cell receptor beta chains below, sequenced in a study of T-cell memory formation after mild COVID-19. TCRdb fed the 5' RACE reads into MiXCR, producing one record per CDR3 protein. The sample lists approximately 260,000 distinct CDR3 sequences, roughly a sixth occurring once. The sequenced material came from PBMCs or a T cell subset sorted from them (not recorded which). Receptors were obtained from a man aged 18 to 29 who had mild COVID-19 (a few samples of this study predate the infection). Cell type and time point are not known.

The chain uses TRBV5-1 and TRBJ2-3; maybe TRBD2 (5 bases). The CDR3 runs to 14 residues. The V and J ends lost 0 bases and 5 bases respectively, with 10 bases between them. Germline CDR1 is SGHRS and CDR2 is YFSETQ. CDR3 region: CASSLELGGDTQYF. CDR3 sequence (DNA): TGCGCCAGCAGCTTGGAACTAGGTGGAGATACGCAGTATTTT.

This clonotype was detected a few times. This chain joins TRBV7-9 and TRBJ1-1, with 10 positions matching TRBD1. CDR3 length equals 14 residues. In germline, CDR1 is SEHNR, CDR2 FQNEAQ (reference sequence). The trim removed 4 bases at V and 5 bases at J, leaving 4 bases unmatched. CDR3 residues: CASSSTGGETEAFF. The CDR3 DNA reads as TGTGCCAGCAGCTCGACAGGGGGCGAAACTGAAGCTTTCTTT.

This clonotype was detected only a few times. The CDR3 DNA reads as TGTGCCTGGAGTCCAGACAACTCTGGAAACACCATATATTTT. This gives the protein CAWSPDNSGNTIYF. The rearrangement joins TRBV30 to TRBJ1-3; unclear D gene. CDR3 length: 14 residues. Trimming shortened V by 2 bases and J by 0 bases, and 8 bases separated the two germline ends. Germline loops: CDR1 GTSNPN, CDR2 SVGIG (reference sequence).

This clonotype was observed a few times. V usage is TRBV3-1 and J usage is TRBJ1-6; D not resolved. Germline V gene sequence: CDR1 LGHDT, CDR2 YNNKEL (reference sequence). The V end lost 6 bases, the J end lost 11 bases, and 11 bases lay between the germline ends. The CDR3 spans 12 residues. CDR3 in DNA: TGTGCCAGCAGTCTGACGAACACACCCCTCCACTTT. This encodes CASSLTNTPLHF.

In its sample, this clonotype was seen a few times. The chain couples TRBV20-1 to TRBJ2-7; 9 bases fit TRBD2. This CDR3 has 13 residues. The junction had 8 bases not matched to a gene; V was cut back by 7 bases and J by 4 bases. Germline CDR1 and CDR2: DFQATT and SNEGSKA (reference sequence). CDR3 region: CSVTGTSWYEQYF. The DNA of the CDR3 is TGCAGTGTCACCGGGACTAGCTGGTACGAGCAGTACTTC.

This clonotype came up many times. This rearrangement joins TRBV27 to TRBJ2-1; D is undetermined. Germline V gene sequence: CDR1 MNHEY, CDR2 SMNVEV (reference sequence). V lost 5 bases and J lost 7, with 9 bases in between. The CDR3 covers 12 residues. The CDR3 DNA follows: TGTGCCAGCAGTGCCGAGACTAATGAGCAGTTCTTC. Translated, it gives CASSAETNEQFF.

V usage is TRBV6-5 and J usage is TRBJ2-7; D perhaps matches TRBD2 (5 bases). V was shortened by 3 bases and J by 4 bases, with 10 bases between the two germline ends. The CDR3 spans 13 residues. Germline assignment: CDR1 MNHEY and CDR2 SVGAGI. The CDR3 reads CASSYLTGYEQYF. The CDR3 bases are TGTGCCAGCAGTTATCTTACGGGGTACGAGCAGTACTTC.

V usage is TRBV20-1 and J usage is TRBJ2-1, with D unclear. From germline, CDR1 is DFQATT and CDR2 SNEGSKA (reference sequence). CDR3 size: 13 residues. V lost 6 bases and J 2 bases, leaving 11 bases between the germline ends. This CDR3 is CSAPVGTYNEQFF. In DNA, the CDR3 is TGCAGTGCCCCAGTAGGTACCTACAATGAGCAGTTCTTC.

For the CDR3, the DNA is TGTGCCAGCCTAAACCAGGCTGAAGCTTTCTTT. Translation: CASLNQAEAFF. V is TRBV12-3 or TRBV12-4 and J is TRBJ1-1; D gene ambiguous. The CDR3 runs 11 residues. V lost 8 bases and J lost 6, with 10 bases in between.

In this sample, this clonotype turned up a few times. The V gene is TRBV7-9, the J gene TRBJ1-1; D is ambiguous. V was cut by 5 bases and J by 1 base, with 8 bases left in between. From germline, CDR1 is SEHNR and CDR2 FQNEAQ (reference sequence). This CDR3 is 13 amino acids long. The CDR3 DNA follows: TGTGCCAGCAGCCCCCCCCGGAACACTGAAGCTTTCTTT. Translating gives CASSPPRNTEAFF.

The chain uses TRBV5-1 and TRBJ1-6, with TRBD1 as a possible D gene (5 bases). CDR1 and CDR2 (germline): SGHRS, YFSETQ. Trimming left V 4 bases short and J 12 bases short, with 20 bases between. The CDR3 has 15 amino acids. The DNA for the CDR3 is TGCGCCAGCAGCCTCGGGACCCTAATTGATGGACCCCTCCACTTT. Protein sequence: CASSLGTLIDGPLHF. The variable domain in full, completed from reference TRBV5-1 and TRBJ1-6, reads KAGVTQTPRYLIKTRGQQVTLSCSPISGHRSVSWYQQTPGQGLQFLFEYFSETQRNKGNFPGRFSGRQFSNSRSEMNVSTLELGDSALYLCASSLGTLIDGPLHFGNGTRLTVT.

Regarding this clonotype: At one boundary the junction diverges from the germline segment, which might be a read error. This chain links TRBV7-7 with TRBJ2-1; TRBD1 aligns across 7 bases. In germline, CDR1 is SSHAT, CDR2 FNYEAQ (reference sequence). This CDR3 region has 14 residues. CDR3 loop: CASSPQGTVNEQFF. The CDR3 DNA is TGTGCTAGCAGCCCCCAAGGGACAGTCAATGAGCAGTTCTTC.

The chain uses TRBV5-6 and TRBJ2-3; D gene uncertain. Germline CDR1 is SGHDT and CDR2 is YYEEEE. Deletions cut 7 bases from V and 2 bases from J, with 11 bases between. CDR3 length: 13 amino acids. CDR3 sequence (DNA): TGTGCCAGCTCCGACGTACCCACAGATACGCAGTATTTT. This encodes CASSDVPTDTQYF.

The rearrangement links TRBV5-1 to TRBJ2-1; D tentatively fits TRBD1 or TRBD2 (6 bases each). The CDR3 sequence is 17 residues long. Germline V gene data show CDR1 as SGHRS and CDR2 as YFSETQ. V dropped 5 bases and J dropped 8 bases, with 26 bases sitting between them. The CDR3 sequence: CASSPYGGPYYDDEQFF. The CDR3 nucleotides are TGCGCCAGCAGTCCATACGGGGGCCCCTACTATGACGATGAGCAGTTCTTC.

The rearrangement links TRBV27 to TRBJ2-1, with TRBD1 matching 7 bases. The CDR3 runs 17 residues. Germline assignment: CDR1 MNHEY and CDR2 SMNVEV (reference sequence). J lost 8 bases, V lost 3 bases, and 16 bases had no gene match. The DNA for the CDR3 is TGTGCCAGCAGTTTGAGACCCCCCGGCCAGGGGGAATATGAGCAGTTCTTC. Translating it yields CASSLRPPGQGEYEQFF.

The CDR3 coding sequence is TGTGCCAGCAGCGTAGACCCCTCGACCGGGGAGCTGTTTTTT. It encodes CASSVDPSTGELFF. The chain employs TRBV9 and TRBJ2-2; D is unresolved. Germline V CDR1 and CDR2: SGDLS, YYNGEE. The CDR3 totals 14 residues. Trimming took 0 bases from V and 5 from J, leaving 8 bases between them.

A note on this clonotype: A much bigger clone sits one base away, suggesting this may be a read error. The V gene is TRBV9, the J gene TRBJ2-2; TRBD1 aligns across 10 bases. The J segment lost 3 bases and the V segment lost 2 bases, leaving 1 base of the junction unmatched. Germline V gene lookup returns CDR1 SGDLS and CDR2 YYNGEE. This CDR3 is 15 amino acids long. DNA of the CDR3: TGTGCCAGCAGCGTGGGACAGGGGTACACCGGGGAGCTGTTTTTT. This gives the protein CASSVGQGYTGELFF.

This clonotype was picked up many times. V usage is TRBV5-1 and J usage is TRBJ2-4, with D perhaps TRBD1 or TRBD2 (5 bases each). Trimming cost V 3 bases and J 9 bases, with 13 bases left between them. CDR3 length equals 13 residues. Germline CDR1 reads SGHRS; CDR2 reads YFSETQ. This chain's CDR3 is CASSSGTKGIQYF. The CDR3 coding sequence is TGCGCCAGCAGCTCCGGGACGAAGGGCATTCAGTACTTC.

The chain uses TRBV20-1 and TRBJ1-1, with D hard to call. V lost 7 bases and J lost 1, with 10 bases in between. The V gene's germline CDR1 is DFQATT and CDR2 SNEGSKA (reference sequence). The CDR3 has 12 residues. As DNA, the CDR3 is TGCAGTGTCCCCCGGGGGAACACTGAAGCTTTCTTT. Amino acids: CSVPRGNTEAFF.

The table lists this clonotype with many counts. The chain is built from TRBV29-1 and TRBJ2-7; possible D gene TRBD2, 6 bases. Germline lookup yields CDR1 SQVTM and CDR2 ANQGSEA. Trimming left V 3 bases short and J 4 bases short, with 13 bases between. The CDR3 loop spans 13 amino acids. CDR3 region: CSVETGEVYEQYF. In nucleotides, the CDR3 is TGCAGCGTTGAGACCGGGGAGGTTTACGAGCAGTACTTC.

This clonotype was counted between two and nine times. The chain is built from TRBV4-1 and TRBJ2-5; TRBD2 agrees at 15 bases. Unmatched junction bases numbered 3, after V lost 4 bases and J lost 3 bases. There are 16 residues in the CDR3. Germline CDR1 is MGHRA and CDR2 is YSYEKL. DNA of the CDR3: TGCGCCAGCAGCCTCGGACTAGCGGGGGGGGAAGAGACCCAGTACTTC. Translating gives CASSLGLAGGEETQYF.

This chain uses TRBV12-3 or TRBV12-4 with TRBJ2-7; possible D gene TRBD2, 6 bases. This CDR3 is 14 amino acids long. V lost 7 bases and J lost 3, with 16 bases in between. In nucleotides, the CDR3 is TGTGCCAGCACTCTTGGAGGGGCAAGCTACGAGCAGTACTTC. This sequence encodes CASTLGGASYEQYF.

This clonotype was found a few times. The rearrangement joins TRBV7-3 to TRBJ1-6; 9 bases line up with TRBD1. Per germline, CDR1 SGHTA and CDR2 FQGTGA. J gave up 10 bases and V 5 bases, and 6 bases lay outside the gene matches. This CDR3 contains 14 residues. CDR3 bases: TGTGCCAGCAGCCTGACAGGGGGAGGGTCACCCCTCCACTTT. It codes for CASSLTGGGSPLHF.

V and J are TRBV7-9 and TRBJ1-5, with 9 bases fitting TRBD1. J gave up 6 bases and V 4 bases, and 4 bases lay outside the gene matches. Per the germline V gene, CDR1 is SEHNR and CDR2 is FQNEAQ (reference sequence). The CDR3 consists of 14 residues. Written as DNA, the CDR3 is TGTGCCAGCAGCTCCACAGGGGGCGGTCAGCCCCAGCATTTT. Translation: CASSSTGGGQPQHF.

The chain links TRBV4-1 to TRBJ2-7; TRBD2 aligns across 10 bases. CDR1 and CDR2 from the germline V gene are MGHRA and YSYEKL. CDR3 length: 15 amino acids. The ends lost 0 bases at V and 7 bases at J; junction bases unmatched: 6. This CDR3 reads CASSQDQRGGYEQYF. CDR3 DNA sequence: TGCGCCAGCAGCCAAGACCAGCGGGGGGGCTATGAGCAGTACTTC.